This TCR beta chain was identified during a study of blood T cell repertoires in COVID-19. Overall study: The study drew acute and convalescent COVID-19 samples from the United States, Italy and Spain.

The CDR3 is made up of 16 amino acids. The ends were cut back, 3 bases at V and 1 base at J, with 15 bases in the middle. Germline V lookup: CDR1 LNHDA, CDR2 SQIVND (reference sequence). In the original workflow: The authors estimated nucleated cell counts from reference gene primer amplification. Clones were read by immunoSEQ multiplex PCR, and TCRdb kept only the in-frame ones, dropping some. For V, J and clone size, that table is used; D and trimming come from the DNA. The data show approximately 300,000 clones, around 90% seen once. This receptor was taken from a man aged 18-30 years with active or convalescent COVID-19. The specimen was peripheral blood. The chain carries TRBV19 and TRBJ2-5; D is possibly TRBD1 (5 bases). CDR3 coding DNA: TGTGCCAGTAGTATCGCCGCAGGGATGGTCCAAGAGACCCAGTACTTC. Its protein product is CASSIAAGMVQETQYF.